Listed below are T cell receptor beta chains from one sample, sequenced in a study of OX40 agonist ivuxolimab in advanced cancers. Generated by immunoSEQ multiplex PCR, the TCRdb table keeps only in-frame clones and is missing some. The profile shows about 120,000 clones, 85% to 90% of them singletons. The source material was CD4+ or CD8+ T cells sorted from blood, sampled in a trial of the OX40 agonist ivuxolimab. The receptors come from an adult with an advanced solid tumor such as melanoma, head and neck, liver or kidney cancer. Both conserved end residues are trimmed from each CDR3.

CDR3aa	v_gene	j_gene
ASSFRANEQF	TRBV28	TRBJ2-1
AIRASQAGNTIY	TRBV10-3	TRBJ1-3
ASSEVREAF	TRBV6-1	TRBJ1-1
ASNQGGYSNQPQH	TRBV19	TRBJ1-5
ASSLTGQANYGYT	TRBV19	TRBJ1-2
ASSGGLGNNYGYT	TRBV25-1	TRBJ1-2
ARSKGQGINTGELF	TRBV27	TRBJ2-2
SVPTGGSTDTQY	TRBV29-1	TRBJ2-3
ASSPGQPNEKLF	TRBV5-1	TRBJ1-4
ASRLASTGELF	TRBV27	TRBJ2-2
ASSPEGQGFGANVLT	TRBV5-6	TRBJ2-6
ASSLAGRNEQF	TRBV5-5	TRBJ2-1
ASTPRGRGGTETQY	TRBV6-6	TRBJ2-5
ASSYSRDSYNSPLH	TRBV6-5	TRBJ1-6
ASSPRGRGEKLF	TRBV5-6	TRBJ1-4
ASSLAPTGGQPQH	TRBV7-2	TRBJ1-5
ASSGGETQY	TRBV28	TRBJ2-5
ASSLSRLRDGYT	TRBV5-1	TRBJ1-2
ASSLYSSGGVEQY	TRBV28	TRBJ2-7
ASSVARGASY	TRBV9	TRBJ2-7
ATTGRGATDTQY	TRBV6-6	TRBJ2-3
ASSIRDTGFEQY	TRBV19	TRBJ2-7
ASQGTGNTIY	TRBV11-2	TRBJ1-3
ASSLGLAGGGETQY	TRBV7-7	TRBJ2-5
AWSVLWSSTDTQY	TRBV30	TRBJ2-3
ASSLMGLAGEDRSYNEQF	TRBV13	TRBJ2-1
ASSLVGLDSPLH	TRBV5-4	TRBJ1-6
ASSDGTYTGELF	TRBV2	TRBJ2-2
ASSPQTSGVQETQY	TRBV9	TRBJ2-5
ASSPPPPSSGNTIY	TRBV7-8	TRBJ1-3
ASCRPFGELF	TRBV6-4	TRBJ2-2
ASSLYQPQH	TRBV28	TRBJ1-5
ASSLAVGWEQY	TRBV5-1	TRBJ2-7
ASTSRRQGRLYEQY	TRBV21-1	TRBJ2-7
ASSEEGALMYNEQF	TRBV10-1	TRBJ2-1
ASSLRDRGYSEQY	TRBV6-5	TRBJ2-7
ASSRSSGGFSYEQY	TRBV7-2	TRBJ2-7
ASSDAGQTKLF	TRBV2	TRBJ1-4
ASSYSKADSTDTQY	TRBV6-6	TRBJ2-3
ASSFNLGETQY	TRBV6-5	TRBJ2-5
ASSSPHRGNTEAF	TRBV28	TRBJ1-1
ASSEAPGRYIHEQF	TRBV6-1	TRBJ2-1
ASSLGHYNSPLH	TRBV5-8	TRBJ1-6
ASSLEGQGRGYT	TRBV5-4	TRBJ1-2
ASTPLGGDFATQY	TRBV9	TRBJ2-5
ASSLAQGSREQF	TRBV11-3	TRBJ2-1
AWRRQGNEKLF	TRBV30	TRBJ1-4
ASSLVLAGGLTDTQY	TRBV28	TRBJ2-3
AWSVLAGGVNEQF	TRBV30	TRBJ2-1
ASSESSPGTEAF	TRBV6-1	TRBJ1-1
ASRSGTGAYEQY	TRBV27	TRBJ2-7
ASSPRQGAPTNEQF	TRBV27	TRBJ2-1